One and the same sample provided the 8 T cell receptor beta chains below, sequenced in a study of OX40 agonist ivuxolimab in advanced cancers. Produced via immunoSEQ multiplex PCR; TCRdb's table is partial and in-frame only. This sample carries tens of thousands of clones, 75% to 90% of them seen once, and the ten largest clones take about 0.41%. Material: CD4+ or CD8+ T cells sorted from blood, obtained in a trial of the OX40 agonist ivuxolimab. The receptors here all came from an adult with an advanced solid tumor such as melanoma, head and neck, liver or kidney cancer.

This sequence joins TRBV11-2 and TRBJ2-1; TRBD2 matches at 9 bases. The V segment lost 3 bases and the J segment 7 bases; nucleotides outside the gene matches: 4. The CDR3 is 14 residues long. Germline-derived CDR1 and CDR2 are SGHAT and FQNNGV. CDR3 protein: CASSLTSGINEQFF. The CDR3 DNA is TGTGCCAGCAGCTTGACTAGCGGAATTAATGAGCAGTTCTTC.

The chain is built from TRBV2 and TRBJ1-2; D is possibly TRBD1 (5 bases). The germline V gene encodes CDR1 SNHLY and CDR2 FYNNEI. V gave up 1 base and J gave up 8 bases, with 14 bases separating them. CDR3 length: 14 amino acids. CDR3 sequence: CASSEGRGMGGYTF. The DNA of the CDR3 is TGTGCCAGCAGTGAAGGGCGGGGGATGGGAGGCTACACCTTC.

V usage is TRBV7-7 and J usage is TRBJ2-2; perhaps TRBD1 as D (6 bases). Trimming removed 2 bases from V and 6 bases from J, with 10 bases in between. CDR1 and CDR2 (germline): SSHAT, FNYEAQ (reference sequence). The CDR3 length is 14 residues. The CDR3, as DNA: TGTGCCAGCAGCTTAAACGAGGGGGCCGGGGAGCTGTTTTTT. This encodes CASSLNEGAGELFF.

The chain links TRBV28 to TRBJ2-1; TRBD2 matches 7 bases. V was pared by 2 bases and J by 5 bases, with 6 bases of the junction left unmatched. Germline V CDR1 and CDR2: MDHEN, SYDVKM. The CDR3 contains 15 residues. CDR3 nucleotide sequence: TGTGCCAGCAGTTTACTCGGACTAGACGACAATGAGCAGTTCTTC. This encodes CASSLLGLDDNEQFF.

V gene TRBV5-6 combines with J gene TRBJ2-2; D gene uncertain. Trimming pared 0 bases from V and 4 bases from J, leaving 4 bases between. CDR1 and CDR2 from the germline V gene are SGHDT and YYEEEE. The CDR3 covers 13 residues. CDR3 DNA sequence: TGTGCCAGCAGCTTGGCAGGCACCGGGGAGCTGTTTTTT. Translating it yields CASSLAGTGELFF.

Concerning this clone: The junction and the germline gene differ at one end; a read error may be behind it. The J gene is TRBJ2-5, the V gene TRBV27; D ambiguous. The CDR3 has 13 residues. Per germline, CDR1 MNHEY and CDR2 SMNVEV (reference sequence). The CDR3 sequence: CASSLRSRETQYF. Written as DNA, the CDR3 is TGTGCCAGTAGTTTAAGAAGTCGGGAGACCCAGTACTTC.

This clone appeared a few times. The genes are TRBV6-1 and TRBJ2-7; D is ambiguous. CDR1 and CDR2 (germline): MNHNS, SASEGT. Trimming left V 4 bases short and J 7 bases short, with 5 bases between. The CDR3 sequence is 10 residues long. The CDR3 spells CASSVREQYF. As DNA, the CDR3 is TGTGCCAGCAGTGTCCGGGAGCAGTACTTC.

This clone was found once. V and J are TRBV4-3 and TRBJ1-4; 8 positions match TRBD1. From germline, CDR1 is LGHNA and CDR2 YSLEER. Trimming removed 0 bases from V and 2 bases from J; junction bases left unmatched: 5. This CDR3 is 17 amino acids long. The CDR3 here is CASSQDYRGLTNEKLFF. Written as DNA, the CDR3 is TGCGCCAGCAGCCAAGATTACAGGGGGTTGACTAATGAAAAACTGTTTTTT.